A selection of T cell receptor beta chains follows, all from one sample in a study of graft-versus-host responses after intestinal transplantation. TCRdb's copy holds only in-frame clones and misses some; the assay was immunoSEQ multiplex PCR. The profile shows roughly 7,300 clones, around 80% of them singletons. Here the sequenced sample was ileum tissue, taken approximately 230 days after intestinal transplant. The receptors were gathered from a human patient who received an intestinal transplant, so some T cells may come from the graft donor. Each CDR3 is given with its conserved first and last residue. The order of the fields is V gene, J gene, clone size, D gene, CDR3 protein, CDR3 DNA. D genes are given only for firm matches. Some rows have no size entry. The others give once, few or many, or a class for an expanded clone.

TRBV6-6	TRBJ2-2	NA	NA	CASSYSGLLNTGELFF	TGTGCCAGCAGTTATTCGGGACTCCTGAACACCGGGGAGCTGTTTTTT
TRBV30	TRBJ2-7	NA	TRBD2	CAWSLSGGAYEQYF	TGTGCCTGGAGTCTTAGCGGGGGGGCTTACGAGCAGTACTTC
TRBV19	TRBJ2-1	NA	NA	CASSIDRDYNEQFF	TGTGCCAGTAGTATAGATCGGGACTACAATGAGCAGTTCTTC
TRBV28	TRBJ1-1	NA	TRBD1	CASSSPQGANTEAFF	TGTGCCAGCAGTTCTCCACAGGGGGCCAACACTGAAGCTTTCTTT
TRBV28	TRBJ2-1	NA	TRBD2	CASSSFGRGFNEQFF	TGTGCCAGCAGTTCTTTCGGGAGGGGCTTCAATGAGCAGTTCTTC
TRBV6-1	TRBJ1-1	NA	TRBD1	CASSRDRVGVEAFF	TGTGCCAGCAGCCGGGACAGGGTTGGGGTTGAAGCTTTCTTT
TRBV7-6	TRBJ2-1	NA	TRBD1	CASSPRRGSSYNGQFF	TGTGCCAGCAGCCCCCGCAGGGGGTCTTCCTACAATGGGCAGTTCTTC
TRBV19	TRBJ1-5	once	TRBD1	CASSPRGQYSNQPQHF	TGTGCCAGTAGTCCACGGGGACAGTATAGCAATCAGCCCCAGCATTTT
TRBV18	TRBJ2-7	NA	NA	CASSHAEGSGSYEQYF	TGTGCCAGCTCACACGCCGAGGGTAGCGGTTCCTACGAGCAGTACTTC
TRBV4-3	TRBJ2-7	NA	NA	CASSQATGNFFSYEQYF	TGCGCCAGCAGCCAAGCTACCGGGAACTTTTTCTCCTACGAGCAGTACTTC
TRBV15	TRBJ2-7	NA	TRBD1	CATSREGQGYEQYF	TGTGCCACCAGCAGAGAAGGACAGGGCTACGAGCAGTACTTC
TRBV7-9	TRBJ2-5	NA	TRBD1	CASSPTYRGLEYQETQYF	TGTGCCAGCAGCCCAACGTACAGGGGATTAGAGTACCAAGAGACCCAGTACTTC
TRBV5-1	TRBJ2-3	NA	NA	CASSQKPGTDTQYF	TGCGCCAGCAGTCAGAAACCGGGGACAGATACGCAGTATTTT
TRBV2	TRBJ1-4	few	NA	CASTLSGEKLFF	TGTGCCAGCACCCTATCAGGTGAAAAACTGTTTTTT
TRBV15	TRBJ2-2	NA	NA	CATSWSTNTGELFF	TGTGCCACCAGCTGGTCAACTAACACCGGGGAGCTGTTTTTT
TRBV5-6	TRBJ2-7	NA	NA	CASSLLGNSYEQYF	TGTGCCAGCAGCCTGCTGGGCAACTCCTACGAGCAGTACTTC
TRBV28	TRBJ1-2	NA	NA	CASSPPGDGYGYTF	TGTGCCAGCAGCCCCCCAGGGGATGGCTATGGCTACACCTTC
TRBV2	TRBJ1-1	NA	NA	CASSEMGGLNTEAFF	TGTGCCAGCAGTGAAATGGGGGGTCTGAACACTGAAGCTTTCTTT
TRBV7-8	TRBJ2-1	NA	TRBD2	CASSSRGREIGYNEQFF	TGTGCCAGCAGCTCTCGAGGGCGGGAGATAGGGTACAATGAGCAGTTCTTC
TRBV28	TRBJ2-3	NA	NA	CASSLGGSRNQAQYF	TGTGCCAGCAGTTTAGGAGGAAGTAGGAACCAAGCGCAGTATTTT
TRBV6-9	TRBJ1-5	NA	TRBD1	CASSSGQGVGQPQHF	TGTGCCAGCAGCTCGGGACAGGGGGTCGGGCAGCCCCAGCATTTT
TRBV5-8	TRBJ2-5	NA	NA	CASSLPTLQETQYF	TGTGCCAGCAGCCTACCGACACTCCAAGAGACCCAGTACTTC
TRBV30	TRBJ2-6	few	NA	CAWRGYRAGANVLTF	TGTGCCTGGAGGGGCTACAGGGCCGGGGCCAACGTCCTGACTTTC
TRBV5-1	TRBJ2-1	few	TRBD2	CASSPPGLASYNEQFF	TGCGCCAGCAGCCCCCCGGGACTAGCATCCTACAATGAGCAGTTCTTC
TRBV5-1	TRBJ1-1	NA	NA	CASSSYTGLNTEAFF	TGCGCCAGCAGCTCCTATACAGGCCTGAACACTGAAGCTTTCTTT
TRBV7-2	TRBJ1-3	NA	NA	CASSPRGGHTVLGNTIYF	TGTGCCAGCAGCCCTAGGGGGGGCCACACCGTCCTGGGAAACACCATATATTTT
TRBV6-5	TRBJ2-3	NA	TRBD1	CASSSTGMGTDTQYF	TGTGCCAGCAGTTCGACAGGGATGGGGACAGATACGCAGTATTTT
TRBV6-6	TRBJ1-2	NA	NA	CASGTDNYGYTF	TGTGCCAGCGGGACTGATAACTATGGCTACACCTTC
TRBV6-6	TRBJ2-1	NA	NA	CASSESSYNEQFF	TGTGCCAGCAGTGAGTCGTCCTACAATGAGCAGTTCTTC
TRBV9	TRBJ2-3	NA	TRBD2	CASSVGDSGGADTQYF	TGTGCCAGCAGCGTAGGGGATAGCGGGGGGGCAGATACGCAGTATTTT
TRBV11-2	TRBJ2-1	medium-sized	TRBD1	CASSRQGASPYNEQFF	TGTGCCAGCAGCCGACAGGGGGCCTCTCCCTACAATGAGCAGTTCTTC
TRBV5-4	TRBJ1-5	NA	NA	CASSLDRSNQPQHF	TGTGCCAGCAGCTTGGACAGGAGCAATCAGCCCCAGCATTTT
TRBV6-5	TRBJ2-2	few	NA	CASSPQGTGELFF	TGTGCCAGCAGTCCTCAGGGCACCGGGGAGCTGTTTTTT
TRBV30	TRBJ1-6	few	TRBD1	CAWSIGGVDSPLHF	TGTGCCTGGAGTATAGGGGGCGTAGATTCACCCCTCCACTTT
TRBV6-5	TRBJ2-7	NA	NA	CASSPRGPYEQYF	TGTGCCAGCAGCCCCAGGGGCCCCTACGAGCAGTACTTC
TRBV5-4	TRBJ2-1	NA	TRBD2	CASSRLAGEGNEQFF	TGTGCCAGCAGCCGCCTAGCGGGAGAGGGTAATGAGCAGTTCTTC
TRBV18	TRBJ2-7	once	TRBD2	CASSPSLGSGSTEQYF	TGTGCCAGCTCACCTTCGTTAGGTAGCGGGTCTACTGAGCAGTACTTC
TRBV19	TRBJ1-4	NA	NA	CASKTTGDTTEKLFF	TGTGCCAGCAAAACCACAGGAGATACTACTGAAAAACTGTTTTTT
TRBV6-1	TRBJ1-2	NA	NA	CASSEYRRVGGYTF	TGTGCCAGCAGTGAGTACAGGAGAGTAGGCGGCTACACCTTC
TRBV2	TRBJ2-1	NA	NA	CASSPLSSYNEQFF	TGTGCCAGCAGCCCGCTAAGCTCCTACAATGAGCAGTTCTTC
TRBV28	TRBJ2-1	NA	NA	CASSPGWAYNEQFF	TGTGCCAGCAGCCCAGGGTGGGCCTACAATGAGCAGTTCTTC
TRBV6-4	TRBJ2-1	NA	NA	CASSEDSSYNEQFF	TGTGCCAGCAGTGAGGACAGCTCCTACAATGAGCAGTTCTTC
TRBV6-5	TRBJ2-7	NA	NA	CASRGLYEQYF	TGTGCCAGCAGGGGACTCTACGAGCAGTACTTC
TRBV14	TRBJ2-3	NA	NA	CASSHRPDTQYF	TGTGCCAGCAGCCACAGGCCAGATACGCAGTATTTT
TRBV28	TRBJ2-3	few	TRBD2	CASSYIPTRRELVDTQYF	TGTGCCAGCAGCTACATACCTACTCGGCGGGAGCTCGTAGATACGCAGTATTTT
TRBV6-5	TRBJ1-1	NA	TRBD1	CASSGQGRSTEAFF	TGTGCCAGCAGTGGACAGGGAAGGAGTACTGAAGCTTTCTTT
TRBV29-1	TRBJ1-4	NA	TRBD1	CVEGQGKEKLFF	TGCGTGGAGGGACAGGGTAAAGAAAAACTGTTTTTT
TRBV19	TRBJ2-7	NA	NA	CASRGRGGAYEQYF	TGTGCCAGTAGAGGGCGGGGCGGAGCCTACGAGCAGTACTTC
TRBV15	TRBJ1-2	NA	TRBD1	CATSRGEGTGKWNGYTF	TGTGCCACCAGCAGAGGAGAGGGGACAGGGAAGTGGAATGGCTACACCTTC
TRBV18	TRBJ2-2	NA	NA	CASSVSYTTNTGELFF	TGTGCCAGCTCAGTCTCTTATACAACAAACACCGGGGAGCTGTTTTTT
TRBV10-3	TRBJ2-7	NA	NA	CAISEARTFYEQYF	TGTGCCATCAGTGAGGCACGGACTTTCTACGAGCAGTACTTC
TRBV10-3	TRBJ2-3	NA	TRBD2	CAISEAGLAGPADTQYF	TGTGCCATCAGTGAGGCCGGGCTAGCGGGACCGGCAGATACGCAGTATTTT
TRBV19	TRBJ2-6	NA	TRBD1	CASGRDSSSSGANVLTF	TGTGCCAGTGGACGGGACAGTTCTTCCTCTGGGGCCAACGTCCTGACTTTC
TRBV30	TRBJ1-6	NA	NA	CAWISGKNNSPLHF	TGTGCCTGGATTTCAGGGAAGAATAATTCACCCCTCCACTTT
TRBV10-2	TRBJ1-3	NA	TRBD1	CASTDRDRGMDTIYF	TGCGCCAGCACCGACCGGGACAGGGGCATGGACACCATATATTTT
TRBV13	TRBJ2-2	NA	NA	CASSYGEKNTGELFF	TGTGCCAGCAGCTACGGGGAAAAGAACACCGGGGAGCTGTTTTTT
TRBV5-4	TRBJ2-2	few	TRBD2	CASSSASGSTGELFF	TGTGCCAGCAGCTCCGCTAGCGGGAGCACCGGGGAGCTGTTTTTT
TRBV28	TRBJ2-7	once	NA	CASRLDSSYEQYF	TGTGCCAGCAGATTGGACAGCTCCTACGAGCAGTACTTC
TRBV5-1	TRBJ2-3	NA	TRBD2	CASSQETSGRGTQYF	TGCGCCAGCAGCCAAGAGACTAGCGGGAGGGGGACGCAGTATTTT
TRBV7-9	TRBJ2-5	few	NA	CASSLGVVSNQETQYF	TGTGCCAGCAGCCTGGGAGTAGTTTCTAATCAAGAGACCCAGTACTTC